A single sample gave rise to the 22 T cell receptor beta chains below, sequenced in a study of T cells after yellow fever vaccination. TCRdb redid the calling of the 5' RACE reads with MiXCR, one entry per CDR3 protein. The data contain around 530,000 distinct CDR3 sequences, around a sixth of them singletons. The material was PBMCs, obtained 5 to 6 days after the first yellow fever vaccination. Receptor source: a man aged 18-30 years who received the YFV17D yellow fever vaccine.

The chain links TRBV20-1 to TRBJ1-2, with D uncertain. Germline V gives CDR1 DFQATT, CDR2 SNEGSKA (reference sequence). V lost 3 bases, J lost 8 bases, and 16 bases lay in between. There are 13 residues in the CDR3. The CDR3 is CSASSGFFVGYTF. Written as DNA, the CDR3 is TGCAGTGCTAGTTCAGGTTTTTTTGTCGGCTACACCTTC.

A few counts support this clonotype. J is TRBJ1-2 and V is TRBV4-2, with D perhaps matching TRBD1 (5 bases). CDR1 is LGHNA, CDR2 YNFKEQ, per germline. The CDR3 runs 16 residues. Trimming took 0 bases from V and 4 from J, leaving 15 bases between them. The CDR3 reads CASSQDLVGGPYGYTF. CDR3 nucleotides: TGTGCCAGCAGCCAAGATCTCGTGGGGGGACCCTATGGCTACACCTTC.

The chain carries TRBV5-1 and TRBJ1-1, with TRBD1 matching 9 bases. CDR3 length: 14 amino acids. V was pared by 5 bases and J by 3 bases, with 5 bases of the junction left unmatched. Germline assignment: CDR1 SGHRS and CDR2 YFSETQ. DNA for the CDR3: TGCGCCAGCAGATCCGGGACAGGGTACACTGAAGCTTTCTTT. It encodes CASRSGTGYTEAFF.

This clonotype was observed a handful of times. The rearrangement joins TRBV4-1 to TRBJ1-2, with TRBD1 matching over 7 bases. The germline CDR1 and CDR2 sequences are MGHRA and YSYEKL. J lost 2 bases, V lost 1 base, and 4 bases had no gene match. CDR3 length: 15 residues. CDR3 in amino acids: CASSQGQGGNYGYTF. The DNA for the CDR3 is TGCGCCAGCAGCCAAGGACAGGGTGGGAACTATGGCTACACCTTC.

This chain connects TRBV7-2 to TRBJ1-1, with 12 bases identical to TRBD1. Trimming at V came to 5 bases and at J to 1 base, leaving 8 bases not matched to a gene. Germline loops: CDR1 SGHTA, CDR2 FQGNSA. The CDR3 consists of 17 residues. The CDR3 region has the DNA TGTGCCAGCAGCCGTTGGGACAGGGGGCTATCGAACACTGAAGCTTTCTTT. Translation: CASSRWDRGLSNTEAFF.

The chain links TRBV5-1 to TRBJ1-1; 7 bases align to TRBD1. The trim removed 6 bases at V and 0 bases at J, leaving 5 bases unmatched. Germline loops: CDR1 SGHRS, CDR2 YFSETQ. The CDR3 is 14 amino acids. The CDR3 nucleotides are TGCGCCAGCAATCAGGGGGAGGTGAACACTGAAGCTTTCTTT. Protein sequence: CASNQGEVNTEAFF.

This clonotype was picked up a small number of times. This chain uses TRBV5-1 with TRBJ2-3, with 14 bases identical to TRBD2. Germline V lookup: CDR1 SGHRS, CDR2 YFSETQ. V lost 4 bases to trimming and J lost 2 bases; unmatched junction nucleotides: 6. The CDR3 contains 17 residues. CDR3: CASSLGLAGGYTDTQYF. CDR3 DNA: TGCGCCAGCAGCCTAGGACTAGCGGGGGGCTACACAGATACGCAGTATTTT. Together with reference TRBV5-1 and TRBJ2-3, the CDR3 gives the full variable domain: KAGVTQTPRYLIKTRGQQVTLSCSPISGHRSVSWYQQTPGQGLQFLFEYFSETQRNKGNFPGRFSGRQFSNSRSEMNVSTLELGDSALYLCASSLGLAGGYTDTQYFGPGTRLTVL.

The sample holds a few counts of this clonotype. The chain recombines TRBV14 with TRBJ1-4, with no clear D. Germline V gene sequence: CDR1 SGHDN, CDR2 FVKESK. The V gene lost 6 bases and the J gene lost 3 bases, with 11 bases spanning the gap. This CDR3 spans 14 amino acids. CDR3 nucleotides: TGTGCCAGCAGTTACAGTAACTCTAATGAAAAACTGTTTTTT. It translates to CASSYSNSNEKLFF. The variable domain in full, completed from reference TRBV14 and TRBJ1-4, reads EAGVTQFPSHSVIEKGQTVTLRCDPISGHDNLYWYRRVMGKEIKFLLHFVKESKQDESGMPNNRFLAERTGGTYSTLKVQPAELEDSGVYFCASSYSNSNEKLFFGSGTQLSVL.

This clonotype occurred a few times. The chain joins TRBV6-6 to TRBJ2-1; D is ambiguous. Germline values: CDR1 MNHNY, CDR2 SVGAGI (reference sequence). The CDR3 extends over 13 amino acids. V lost 10 bases, J lost 0 bases, and 10 bases lay in between. The CDR3 DNA reads as TGTGCCACCCGAAGGCCCTCCTACAATGAGCAGTTCTTC. Protein product: CATRRPSYNEQFF.

The rearrangement joins TRBV18 to TRBJ2-3; D might be TRBD2 (6 bases). V lost 4 bases and J 4 bases, leaving 9 bases between the germline ends. The CDR3 length is 13 residues. From germline, CDR1 is KGHSH and CDR2 LQKENI. The CDR3 DNA reads TGTGCCAGCTCACGTCGGGACTCAGATACGCAGTATTTT. Translating gives CASSRRDSDTQYF.

The rearrangement uses TRBV20-1 and TRBJ2-3; no firm D call. CDR3 length equals 14 residues. V lost 3 bases to trimming and J lost 0 bases, with 10 bases between them. The germline gives CDR1 DFQATT, CDR2 SNEGSKA (reference sequence). This chain's CDR3 is CSASRPTSTDTQYF. CDR3 nucleotide sequence: TGCAGTGCTAGTAGGCCAACTAGCACAGATACGCAGTATTTT.

The rearrangement uses TRBV20-1 and TRBJ1-2; D ambiguous. V lost 1 base to trimming and J lost 4 bases, with 7 bases between them. This CDR3 comprises 12 residues. Looked up from germline, CDR1 is DFQATT and CDR2 is SNEGSKA (reference sequence). The CDR3 sequence: CSARGVGYGYTF. In DNA form, the CDR3 reads TGCAGTGCTAGAGGTGTGGGCTATGGCTACACCTTC.

The V gene is TRBV6-1, the J gene TRBJ1-2, with TRBD1 matching over 7 bases. The germline gives CDR1 MNHNS, CDR2 SASEGT. The V gene end was trimmed by 6 bases and the J gene end by 4 bases; junction bases not matched to a gene: 8. The CDR3 sequence is 14 residues long. The CDR3 is CASSRYRGSYGYTF. The DNA of the CDR3 is TGTGCCAGCAGCCGATACAGGGGTAGCTATGGCTACACCTTC.

The genes are TRBV20-1 and TRBJ2-7, with no clear D. The germline V gene encodes CDR1 DFQATT and CDR2 SNEGSKA (reference sequence). Trimming took off 2 bases at V and 9 bases at J, with 8 bases between the two ends. CDR3 length: 10 amino acids. CDR3 bases: TGCAGTGCTAGAAATGGGGTGCAGTACGTC. It is translated as CSARNGVQYV.

This clonotype was picked up one time. V gene TRBV10-3 combines with J gene TRBJ2-1; D gene uncertain. This CDR3 comprises 14 residues. Trimming pared 6 bases from V and 5 bases from J, leaving 14 bases between. Looked up from germline, CDR1 is ENHRY and CDR2 is SYGVKD. The CDR3 DNA reads as TGTGCCATCAGGCAGAGGTCCTCACACAATGAGCAGTTCTTC. Its protein is CAIRQRSSHNEQFF.

This clonotype was detected a few times. The chain links TRBV20-1 to TRBJ2-1, with D possibly being TRBD2 (7 bases). V lost 1 base to trimming and J lost 5 bases, with 12 bases between them. The CDR3 loop spans 14 amino acids. In germline, CDR1 is DFQATT, CDR2 SNEGSKA (reference sequence). The CDR3 nucleotides are TGCAGTGCTAGAGCGGCGGGGGCACACAATGAGCAGTTCTTC. Its translation is CSARAAGAHNEQFF.

The genes are TRBV14 and TRBJ2-2; D assignment may be TRBD1 or TRBD2 (5 bases each). The CDR3 sequence is 15 residues long. From germline, CDR1 is SGHDN and CDR2 FVKESK. Trimming stripped 4 bases from V and 4 bases from J, with 13 bases between. Here the CDR3 reads CASSPRQRGTGELFF. DNA for the CDR3: TGTGCCAGCAGCCCGAGACAGAGGGGCACCGGGGAGCTGTTTTTT.

The chain recombines TRBV7-3 with TRBJ2-2, with D perhaps being TRBD1 or TRBD2 (5 bases each). CDR3 length equals 13 residues. The germline CDR1 and CDR2 sequences are SGHTA and FQGTGA. Trimming left V 0 bases short and J 11 bases short, with 10 bases between. The chain's CDR3 is CASSLTGPDELFF. As DNA, the CDR3 is TGTGCCAGCAGCTTAACGGGACCCGACGAGCTGTTTTTT. The full variable domain, completed using reference TRBV7-3 and TRBJ2-2, is GAGVSQTPSNKVTEKGKYVELRCDPISGHTALYWYRQSLGQGPEFLIYFQGTGAADDSGLPNDRFFAVRPEGSVSTLKIQRTERGDSAVYLCASSLTGPDELFFGEGSRLTVL.

The rearrangement joins TRBV15 to TRBJ2-1; D unclear. The CDR3 spans 18 residues. CDR1 and CDR2 from the germline V gene are LNHNV and YYDKDF (reference sequence). The V end lost 0 bases, the J end lost 2 bases, and 17 bases lay between the germline ends. CDR3 in amino acids: CATSRDLFQGLTYNEQFF. The CDR3 DNA is TGTGCCACCAGCAGAGATTTGTTTCAAGGTTTGACCTACAATGAGCAGTTCTTC.

This chain connects TRBV5-1 to TRBJ2-3; D perhaps matches TRBD2 (6 bases). The V end lost 3 bases, the J end lost 3 bases, and 8 bases lay between the germline ends. The CDR3 length is 13 residues. Germline V gives CDR1 SGHRS, CDR2 YFSETQ. For the CDR3, the DNA is TGCGCCAGCAGCTCCCTAGCGACAGATACGCAGTATTTT. Encoded protein: CASSSLATDTQYF.

The chain combines TRBV6-4 with TRBJ2-1; D remains unclear. In germline, CDR1 is MRHNA, CDR2 SNTAGT. V lost 0 bases, J lost 1 base, and 13 bases lay in between. This CDR3 is built from 17 residues. The CDR3 spells CASSDSPARWSYNEQFF. The CDR3 bases are TGTGCCAGCAGTGACTCTCCTGCGCGGTGGTCCTACAATGAGCAGTTCTTC.

The chain combines TRBV4-1 with TRBJ2-1; 10 bases match TRBD2. The CDR3 covers 16 residues. The V and J ends lost 5 bases and 5 bases, in that order; junction bases with no gene match: 9. Per the germline V gene, CDR1 is MGHRA and CDR2 is YSYEKL. In DNA, the CDR3 is TGCGCCAGCAGCGAAAGGCTAGCGGGGGCCCACAATGAGCAGTTCTTC. It yields the protein CASSERLAGAHNEQFF.